The 8 T cell receptor beta chains listed next were all sequenced from one sample in a study of blood T cell repertoires in COVID-19 (dated by TCRdb to the early 2020s). The library was prepared using the immunoSEQ multiplex PCR assay. TCRdb limited this immuneACCESS table to in-frame rearrangements with V and J called. A share of clones is missing; checked studies link under half to unresolved V genes, and the rest is unexplained. Present in this sample are around 20,000 clones, over 65% of which were seen just once. Of the sample, about 20% falls within the top ten clones. Input material: peripheral blood. The receptors derive from a human donor in a cohort sampled during active or convalescent COVID-19.

This clone was picked up one time. V is TRBV4-1 and J is TRBJ2-1; the D gene is possibly TRBD2 (6 bases). Trimming cost V 7 bases and J 7 bases, with 29 bases left between them. CDR3 length equals 18 residues. Germline V gene lookup returns CDR1 MGHRA and CDR2 YSYEKL. The CDR3: CASILPIHGGGNGNEQFF. The DNA of the CDR3 is TGCGCCAGCATCCTACCCATCCACGGCGGCGGGAATGGAAATGAGCAGTTCTTC.

V and J are TRBV6-2 or TRBV6-3 and TRBJ1-2; 7 bases are shared with TRBD1. The CDR3 length is 14 residues. The germline gives CDR1 MNHEY, CDR2 SVGEGT. After removal of 0 bases from V and 6 bases from J, the junction contained 4 bases not matched to a gene. The DNA for the CDR3 is TGTGCCAGCAGTTACTCAAGCAGGGGGAATGGCTACACCTTC. Its translation is CASSYSSRGNGYTF.

The chain employs TRBV7-9 and TRBJ2-1; 12 bases map to TRBD2. The CDR3 spans 15 residues. From germline, CDR1 is SEHNR and CDR2 FQNEAQ (reference sequence). Germline trimming cut 5 bases from V and 7 bases from J; bases unmatched to any gene: 6. The CDR3 sequence: CASSLTSGRRNEQFF. The DNA for the CDR3 is TGTGCCAGCAGCCTGACTAGCGGGAGAAGAAATGAGCAGTTCTTC.

This chain uses TRBV13 with TRBJ1-4; possible D gene TRBD1, 5 bases. Germline V gives CDR1 PRHDT, CDR2 FYEKMQ (reference sequence). CDR3 length: 15 amino acids. With 6 bases removed from V and 3 bases from J, the gap between germline ends came to 14 bases. The CDR3 DNA reads TGTGCCAGCAGACGGACGGGAGGGGCTAATGAAAAACTGTTTTTT. Protein sequence: CASRRTGGANEKLFF. Variable domain in full (rest from reference TRBV13 and TRBJ1-4): AAGVIQSPRHLIKEKRETATLKCYPIPRHDTVYWYQQGPGQDPQFLISFYEKMQSDKGSIPDRFSAQQFSDYHSELNMSSLELGDSALYFCASRRTGGANEKLFFGSGTQLSVL.

The chain combines TRBV3-1 (or the pseudogene TRBV3-2) with TRBJ1-1, with D unclear. Deletions cut 2 bases from V and 2 bases from J, with 6 bases between. The CDR3 loop spans 13 amino acids. From germline, CDR1 is LGHDT and CDR2 YNNKEL (reference sequence). CDR3 amino acids: CASSQMGNTEAFF. The CDR3 DNA reads as TGTGCCAGCAGCCAAATGGGCAACACTGAAGCTTTCTTT.

The gene calls are TRBV27 and TRBJ1-1; 10 nucleotides align to TRBD1. In germline, CDR1 is MNHEY, CDR2 SMNVEV (reference sequence). The CDR3 is 15 residues long. The ends lost 8 bases at V and 12 bases at J; junction bases unmatched: 18. CDR3 region: CASRNSGTGVIRSFF. As DNA, the CDR3 is TGTGCCAGCCGGAATTCCGGGACAGGGGTTATACGGTCTTTCTTT.

The rearrangement uses TRBV14 and TRBJ2-7, with 8 positions matching TRBD1. Germline V gene lookup returns CDR1 SGHDN and CDR2 FVKESK. The CDR3 consists of 14 residues. Losses at the gene ends were 4 bases for V and 9 bases for J; bases not matched to a gene: 11. The DNA of the CDR3 is TGTGCCAGCAGCCGGGACAGGAGCTACGGGGGGCAGTACTTC. Residues: CASSRDRSYGGQYF.

The gene calls are TRBV6-1 and TRBJ2-1; 11 bases match TRBD2. Germline V gives CDR1 MNHNS, CDR2 SASEGT. The CDR3 is 16 residues long. The J segment lost 6 bases and the V segment lost 2 bases, leaving 6 bases of the junction unmatched. Written as DNA, the CDR3 is TGTGCCAGCAGTGAATTAACTAGCGGGGGCTCCAATGAGCAGTTCTTC. Protein sequence: CASSELTSGGSNEQFF.